These 6 T cell receptor beta chains were all obtained from the same sample, sequenced in a study of cytomegalovirus exposure and HLA in healthy donors. Vbeta (60) and Jbeta (13) primers were used in the PCR. Assay: immunoSEQ multiplex PCR; the TCRdb copy retains only in-frame clones and omits some. The data contain about 110,000 clones, less than 85% of them singletons. Source material: PBMCs. These receptors all come from a man between 35 and 55 years old in good health and CMV-seropositive.

This clone has just a few counts. This chain joins TRBV29-1 and TRBJ2-7; 10 positions match TRBD1. This CDR3 contains 18 residues. Trimming took 7 bases from V and 0 from J; bases not matched to a gene: 18. The germline gives CDR1 SQVTM, CDR2 ANQGSEA. In DNA form, the CDR3 reads TGCAGCGCCACGTCTTCCGGGACAGGGGCTGATAGCTCCTACGAGCAGTACTTC. Translating it yields CSATSSGTGADSSYEQYF.

This chain links TRBV4-2 with TRBJ2-2; D possibly corresponds to TRBD1 (5 bases). Germline V gene data show CDR1 as LGHNA and CDR2 as YNFKEQ. V was clipped by 0 bases and J by 0 bases, with 5 bases between them. The CDR3 consists of 15 residues. The CDR3 DNA sequence: TGTGCCAGCAGCCAAGACAGGGCGAACACCGGGGAGCTGTTTTTT. Translating it yields CASSQDRANTGELFF.

The CDR3 here is CATGQETQYF. CDR3 sequence (DNA): TGTGCCACGGGTCAAGAGACCCAGTACTTC. This chain links TRBV6-5 with TRBJ2-5; D remains unclear. V lost 10 bases and J 2 bases, leaving 5 bases between the germline ends. The CDR3 contains 10 residues. Germline V lookup: CDR1 MNHEY, CDR2 SVGAGI.

The CDR3 here is CASNSGSGNTIYF. The DNA for the CDR3 is TGTGCCAGCAATTCCGGCTCTGGAAACACCATATATTTT. The chain has TRBV9 and TRBJ1-3; D unclear. The V and J ends lost 6 bases and 0 bases respectively, with 7 bases between them. CDR1 and CDR2 (germline): SGDLS, YYNGEE. This CDR3 spans 13 amino acids.

This clone came up a few times. CDR3 sequence: CAWSVVGSVYNEQFF. The CDR3 nucleotides read TGTGCCTGGAGTGTCGTCGGGAGCGTCTACAATGAGCAGTTCTTC. This chain connects TRBV30 to TRBJ2-1, with D maybe TRBD2 (6 bases). The CDR3 spans 15 residues. Germline CDR1 is GTSNPN and CDR2 is SVGIG (reference sequence). Trimming shortened V by 0 bases and J by 3 bases, and 12 bases separated the two germline ends. Together with reference TRBV30 and TRBJ2-1, the CDR3 gives the full variable domain: SQTIHQWPATLVQPVGSPLSLECTVEGTSNPNLYWYRQAAGRGLQLLFYSVGIGQISSEVPQNLSASRPQDRQFILSSKKLLLSDSGFYLCAWSVVGSVYNEQFFGPGTRLTVL.

The chain couples TRBV5-1 to TRBJ2-2, with D possibly TRBD1 on 6 matching bases. The germline CDR1 and CDR2 sequences are SGHRS and YFSETQ. The CDR3 runs 14 residues. Trimming cost V 0 bases and J 7 bases, with 10 bases left between them. The CDR3 spells CASSLEGVGGELFF. CDR3 nucleotide sequence: TGCGCCAGCAGCTTGGAGGGGGTCGGCGGGGAGCTGTTTTTT.